One sample yielded the 28 T cell receptor beta chains listed below, sequenced in a study of blood T cell repertoires in COVID-19. The protocol was immunoSEQ multiplex PCR, while the TCRdb copy is restricted to in-frame clones and leaves out a portion. The repertoire has about 29,000 clones, 80% to 90% of them found once; the top ten carry about 9.9%. The sequenced sample was peripheral blood. The origin of the receptors is a human donor in a cohort sampled during active COVID-19.

The chain has TRBV19 and TRBJ2-1; 8 bases fit TRBD2. Germline V CDR1 and CDR2: LNHDA, SQIVND (reference sequence). After removal of 5 bases from V and 4 bases from J, the junction contained 7 bases not matched to a gene. This CDR3 has 15 residues. For the CDR3, the DNA is TGTGCCAGTAGTCCTCGGGGGGGGTTTTACAATGAGCAGTTCTTC. Translation gives CASSPRGGFYNEQFF. Filled out from reference TRBV19 and TRBJ2-1, the complete variable domain reads DGGITQSPKYLFRKEGQNVTLSCEQNLNHDAMYWYRQDPGQGLRLIYYSQIVNDFQKGDIAEGYSVSREKKESFPLTVTSAQKNPTAFYLCASSPRGGFYNEQFFGPGTRLTVL.

The chain is built from TRBV2 and TRBJ1-1; 7 positions match TRBD1. Trimming at V came to 5 bases and at J to 1 base, leaving 16 bases not matched to a gene. Per the germline V gene, CDR1 is SNHLY and CDR2 is FYNNEI. This CDR3 spans 18 amino acids. CDR3 sequence: CASSSSDGTAISNTEAFF. The CDR3 DNA is TGTGCCAGCAGTTCATCCGACGGGACAGCGATTTCGAACACTGAAGCTTTCTTT.

The chain joins TRBV4-1 to TRBJ2-5; 12 bases line up with TRBD2. The length of the CDR3 is 16 residues. Germline V gene data show CDR1 as MGHRA and CDR2 as YSYEKL. With 2 bases clipped from V and 2 bases from J, the junction kept 3 bases outside the gene matches. CDR3 sequence reads: CASSQRLAGAQETQYF. The CDR3, as DNA: TGCGCCAGCAGCCAAAGACTAGCGGGAGCACAAGAGACCCAGTACTTC.

The chain couples TRBV28 to TRBJ2-1; D gene unclear. V was pared by 6 bases and J by 0 bases, with 15 bases between. Germline V gene lookup returns CDR1 MDHEN and CDR2 SYDVKM. The CDR3 covers 16 residues. CDR3 coding DNA: TGTGCCAGCAGCTCACTTGCAGGTCACTCCTACAATGAGCAGTTCTTC. This gives the protein CASSSLAGHSYNEQFF.

This chain links TRBV9 with TRBJ2-4; TRBD1 agrees at 8 bases. The CDR3 contains 16 residues. The V gene's germline CDR1 is SGDLS and CDR2 YYNGEE. V lost 3 bases to trimming and J lost 3 bases; unmatched junction nucleotides: 8. CDR3 sequence (DNA): TGTGCCAGCAGCGCCGGGACAGGCGTAGTCAAAAACATTCAGTACTTC. It specifies CASSAGTGVVKNIQYF.

The chain combines TRBV5-1 with TRBJ2-5, with 8 bases matching TRBD1. The junction had 6 bases not matched to a gene; V was cut back by 7 bases and J by 4 bases. Germline loops: CDR1 SGHRS, CDR2 YFSETQ. CDR3 size: 13 residues. CDR3 protein: CASGSDRGETQYF. The CDR3 nucleotides are TGCGCCAGCGGGTCCGACAGGGGAGAGACCCAGTACTTC. Filled out from reference TRBV5-1 and TRBJ2-5, the complete variable domain reads KAGVTQTPRYLIKTRGQQVTLSCSPISGHRSVSWYQQTPGQGLQFLFEYFSETQRNKGNFPGRFSGRQFSNSRSEMNVSTLELGDSALYLCASGSDRGETQYFGPGTRLLVL.

This chain connects TRBV5-4 to TRBJ2-5, with TRBD2 matching 13 bases. This CDR3 region has 16 residues. The V segment lost 1 base and the J segment 7 bases; nucleotides outside the gene matches: 7. Germline V CDR1 and CDR2: SGHNT, YYREEE (reference sequence). CDR3 residues: CASSLTSGGAGGTQYF. The CDR3 DNA follows: TGTGCCAGCAGCTTGACTAGCGGGGGGGCCGGGGGGACCCAGTACTTC.

In its sample, this clone was seen once. The chain uses TRBV7-8 and TRBJ1-4; no reliable D call. Trimming cost V 2 bases and J 10 bases, with 14 bases left between them. Germline V gene data show CDR1 as SGHVS and CDR2 as FQNEAQ. The CDR3 covers 14 residues. CDR3: CASSLRGPRGKLFF. CDR3 coding DNA: TGTGCCAGCAGCTTACGAGGGCCTCGCGGAAAACTGTTTTTT.

The chain carries TRBV11-2 and TRBJ2-7, with 9 bases identical to TRBD2. CDR1 and CDR2 from the germline V gene are SGHAT and FQNNGV. Germline trimming cut 1 base from V and 3 bases from J; bases unmatched to any gene: 4. This CDR3 is built from 15 residues. As DNA, the CDR3 is TGTGCCAGCAGCTTAGCCCTAGCGGGGCTCTACGAGCAGTACTTC. Amino acids: CASSLALAGLYEQYF.

V and J are TRBV6-2 or TRBV6-3 and TRBJ1-2; TRBD1 matches at 8 bases. Germline V gene data show CDR1 as MNHEY and CDR2 as SVGEGT. The CDR3 sequence is 14 residues long. The ends lost 0 bases at V and 6 bases at J; junction bases unmatched: 3. This CDR3 reads CASSYSTGVDGYTF. CDR3 coding DNA: TGTGCCAGCAGTTACTCGACAGGGGTTGATGGCTACACCTTC.

Worth noting for this clone: Other DNA sequences of this sample code for an identical CDR3. The J gene is TRBJ2-2, the V gene TRBV7-2; 8 bases are shared with TRBD2. The CDR3 spans 15 residues. In germline, CDR1 is SGHTA, CDR2 FQGNSA. Trimming cost V 5 bases and J 5 bases; bases outside gene matches: 7. DNA for the CDR3: TGTGCCAGCAGCATCAGCGGGGGAGCGACCGGGGAGCTGTTTTTT. Its protein is CASSISGGATGELFF.

The J gene is TRBJ1-2, the V gene TRBV5-4, with a possible D match to TRBD1 (5 bases). V dropped 0 bases and J dropped 5 bases, with 20 bases sitting between them. The CDR3 consists of 17 residues. Germline V lookup: CDR1 SGHNT, CDR2 YYREEE (reference sequence). CDR3 protein: CASSLGPGGGLRYGYTF. Written as DNA, the CDR3 is TGTGCCAGCAGCTTGGGCCCGGGCGGGGGTCTAAGGTATGGCTACACCTTC.

This clone was detected only once. The rearrangement joins TRBV9 to TRBJ1-4; D possibly corresponds to TRBD1 (5 bases). The CDR3 consists of 17 residues. CDR1 SGDLS and CDR2 YYNGEE come from the germline V gene. Trimming removed 4 bases at V and 6 bases at J, with 22 bases between. CDR3 nucleotides: TGTGCCAGCAGCCTCCGTGGGCAGGGTATCGGTGATGAAAAACTGTTTTTT. Residues: CASSLRGQGIGDEKLFF.

The CDR3 sequence is CASSLLGGLSTDTQYF. The CDR3 DNA reads TGCGCCAGCAGCTTACTGGGGGGGCTCAGCACAGATACGCAGTATTTT. V gene TRBV5-1 combines with J gene TRBJ2-3; D possibly corresponds to TRBD2 (7 bases). V lost 2 bases and J lost 0, with 13 bases in between. Germline CDR1 SGHRS, CDR2 YFSETQ. The CDR3 contains 16 residues.

The rearrangement links TRBV7-9 to TRBJ2-7; 8 bases map to TRBD2. The ends lost 3 bases at V and 4 bases at J; junction bases unmatched: 2. The CDR3 length is 13 residues. Germline CDR1 SEHNR, CDR2 FQNEAQ (reference sequence). CDR3 sequence reads: CASSFSGKYEQYF. In DNA form, the CDR3 reads TGTGCCAGCAGCTTTAGCGGGAAATACGAGCAGTACTTC.

This chain joins TRBV3-1 (or the pseudogene TRBV3-2) and TRBJ2-1, with TRBD2 matching over 7 bases. The CDR3 consists of 16 residues. Looked up from germline, CDR1 is LGHDT and CDR2 is YNNKEL (reference sequence). V lost 1 base and J lost 4; bases outside the gene matches: 7. CDR3 sequence (DNA): TGTGCCAGCAGCCAAGGAGGGAGCGGGGAGTACAATGAGCAGTTCTTC. Its translation: CASSQGGSGEYNEQFF.

This clone was counted a single time. V usage is TRBV5-4 and J usage is TRBJ2-1; 13 bases agree with TRBD2. The CDR3 covers 16 residues. Germline loops: CDR1 SGHNT, CDR2 YYREEE (reference sequence). V gave up 0 bases and J gave up 8 bases; unmatched junction bases: 5. DNA for the CDR3: TGTGCCAGCAGCTTGGGGACTAGCGGGGGCAGGGATGAGCAGTTCTTC. Protein sequence: CASSLGTSGGRDEQFF.

The rearrangement joins TRBV9 to TRBJ2-5; 7 bases align to TRBD2. Germline trimming cut 3 bases from V and 7 bases from J; bases unmatched to any gene: 3. Looked up from germline, CDR1 is SGDLS and CDR2 is YYNGEE. This CDR3 contains 12 residues. The DNA for the CDR3 is TGTGCCAGCAGCGGTACTAGCGTGACCCAGTACTTC. Translating it yields CASSGTSVTQYF. The full variable domain, with the rest looked up from reference TRBV9 and TRBJ2-5, is DSGVTQTPKHLITATGQRVTLRCSPRSGDLSVYWYQQSLDQGLQFLIQYYNGEERAKGNILERFSAQQFPDLHSELNLSSLELGDSALYFCASSGTSVTQYFGPGTRLLVL.

The chain carries TRBV6-1 and TRBJ1-6; 7 bases are a match to TRBD1. V dropped 2 bases and J dropped 5; count of bases not matched to a gene: 3. Looked up from germline, CDR1 is MNHNS and CDR2 is SASEGT. This CDR3 has 15 residues. As DNA, the CDR3 is TGTGCCAGCAGTGAACAGGGACAGAATAATTCACCCCTCCACTTT. Translation: CASSEQGQNNSPLHF.

The chain joins TRBV5-5 to TRBJ1-2, with 9 bases identical to TRBD1. The CDR3 is 16 residues long. Trimming at V came to 1 base and at J to 6 bases, leaving 10 bases not matched to a gene. Germline V gene lookup returns CDR1 SGHKS and CDR2 YYEKEE (reference sequence). This CDR3 reads CASSLTRDRERDGYTF. Written as DNA, the CDR3 is TGTGCCAGCAGCTTGACTCGGGACAGGGAGCGGGATGGCTACACCTTC.

The chain is built from TRBV11-2 and TRBJ2-7; D possibly corresponds to TRBD1 (5 bases). With 5 bases removed from V and 0 bases from J, the gap between germline ends came to 14 bases. The germline CDR1 and CDR2 sequences are SGHAT and FQNNGV. CDR3 length: 15 residues. CDR3 sequence: CASSPLRGFSYEQYF. The CDR3 DNA reads TGTGCCAGCAGCCCCCTAAGGGGCTTCTCCTACGAGCAGTACTTC.

This rearrangement joins TRBV7-9 to TRBJ1-4, with a tentative D call TRBD1 (6 bases). The germline V gene has CDR1 SEHNR and CDR2 FQNEAQ (reference sequence). The CDR3 covers 14 residues. Trimming left V 1 base short and J 13 bases short, with 16 bases between. CDR3: CASSLGGGEGRLFF. DNA of the CDR3: TGTGCCAGCAGCTTAGGAGGGGGAGAGGGTAGACTGTTTTTT.

The J gene is TRBJ1-2, the V gene TRBV4-3; D ambiguous. The ends were cut back, 0 bases at V and 7 bases at J, with 9 bases in the middle. The CDR3 is 13 residues long. Germline lookup yields CDR1 LGHNA and CDR2 YSLEER. The CDR3: CASSQEQYSGYTF. The CDR3, as DNA: TGCGCCAGCAGCCAAGAACAGTACTCTGGCTACACCTTC.

V usage is TRBV27 and J usage is TRBJ1-2; the D gene is possibly TRBD1 (6 bases). The CDR3 has 12 residues. CDR1 and CDR2 from the germline V gene are MNHEY and SMNVEV (reference sequence). The germline V and J ends were trimmed by 5 bases and 9 bases, with 13 bases remaining between them. The CDR3 reads CASSPPGQSYTF. The CDR3 DNA reads TGTGCCAGCAGTCCACCGGGACAAAGCTACACCTTC.

A few counts support this clone. The chain recombines TRBV7-9 with TRBJ1-6, with a tentative D call TRBD1 (6 bases). The CDR3 length is 18 residues. Germline assignment: CDR1 SEHNR and CDR2 FQNEAQ (reference sequence). V lost 6 bases and J lost 1, with 19 bases in between. The CDR3 DNA sequence: TGTGCCAGCAGAAAAGAAGCAGGGGAGGGGTCCTATAATTCACCCCTCCACTTT. Encoded protein: CASRKEAGEGSYNSPLHF.

The gene calls are TRBV10-3 and TRBJ2-3, with D perhaps matching TRBD1 (6 bases). The CDR3 covers 14 residues. Deletions cut 7 bases from V and 0 bases from J, with 11 bases between. Germline CDR1 reads ENHRY; CDR2 reads SYGVKD. CDR3 region: CAIKEQGSTDTQYF. The CDR3 DNA reads TGTGCCATCAAAGAACAGGGCAGCACAGATACGCAGTATTTT.

The rearrangement uses TRBV19 and TRBJ2-4; TRBD1 aligns across 9 bases. The J segment lost 9 bases and the V segment lost 3 bases, leaving 9 bases of the junction unmatched. This CDR3 has 15 amino acids. The germline gives CDR1 LNHDA, CDR2 SQIVND (reference sequence). The CDR3 sequence is CASSIGTGRASIQYF. CDR3 coding DNA: TGTGCCAGTAGTATTGGGACAGGGCGGGCAAGCATTCAGTACTTC. Complete variable domain (other parts from reference TRBV19 and TRBJ2-4): DGGITQSPKYLFRKEGQNVTLSCEQNLNHDAMYWYRQDPGQGLRLIYYSQIVNDFQKGDIAEGYSVSREKKESFPLTVTSAQKNPTAFYLCASSIGTGRASIQYFGAGTRLSVL.

The chain links TRBV6-1 to TRBJ1-1, with D possibly being TRBD1 (5 bases). The germline V gene has CDR1 MNHNS and CDR2 SASEGT. The V gene lost 3 bases and the J gene lost 0 bases, with 11 bases spanning the gap. The CDR3 is 15 amino acids. The CDR3 loop reads CASSDGGTMNTEAFF. The CDR3 nucleotides read TGTGCCAGCAGTGATGGGGGGACGATGAACACTGAAGCTTTCTTT.